The 25 T cell receptor beta chains below come from one sample, sequenced in a study of blood T cells in healthy people across ages. Combining a sample-barcoded 5' primer with a J-beta primer mix, a second PCR ran for roughly 7 to 12 cycles. MiXCR, run by TCRdb on the 5' RACE reads, gives a single entry per CDR3 protein. The table lists roughly 800,000 distinct CDR3 sequences, around 25% of them singletons. Another study also made use of these data, one on T cells of mothers and their children.

Sequencing was carried out using blood. These receptors all come from a boy aged 5-17 years in good health.

This clonotype was seen a few times. The chain couples TRBV7-2 to TRBJ2-7, with 7 bases matching TRBD2. CDR1 and CDR2 from the germline V gene are SGHTA and FQGNSA. The V gene end was trimmed by 4 bases and the J gene end by 0 bases; junction bases not matched to a gene: 15. The CDR3 has 18 amino acids. CDR3: CASSSRGASGLSSYEQYF. In DNA form, the CDR3 reads TGTGCCAGCAGCTCCCGCGGGGCTAGCGGTCTGAGCTCCTACGAGCAGTACTTC.

The V call is TRBV5-1, the J call TRBJ2-1; 9 bases map to TRBD2. The CDR3 runs 17 residues. With 1 base clipped from V and 5 bases from J, the junction kept 10 bases outside the gene matches. Germline loops: CDR1 SGHRS, CDR2 YFSETQ. Here the CDR3 reads CASSLQILAGKDNEQFF. As DNA, the CDR3 is TGCGCCAGCAGCTTGCAGATACTAGCGGGCAAAGACAATGAGCAGTTCTTC.

The V and J genes are TRBV27 and TRBJ1-4, with D perhaps TRBD1 (5 bases). V was cut by 6 bases and J by 4 bases, with 12 bases left in between. Per germline, CDR1 MNHEY and CDR2 SMNVEV (reference sequence). This CDR3 has 14 amino acids. CDR3 nucleotide sequence: TGTGCCAGCAGAGTTACAGGATATAATGAAAAACTGTTTTTT. It translates to CASRVTGYNEKLFF. Full variable domain (outside the CDR3, taken from reference TRBV27 and TRBJ1-4): EAQVTQNPRYLITVTGKKLTVTCSQNMNHEYMSWYRQDPGLGLRQIYYSMNVEVTDKGDVPEGYKVSRKEKRNFPLILESPSPNQTSLYFCASRVTGYNEKLFFGSGTQLSVL.

The gene calls are TRBV6-5 and TRBJ2-7; tentatively, D is TRBD1 (5 bases). CDR3 length equals 14 residues. In germline, CDR1 is MNHEY, CDR2 SVGAGI. The V and J ends lost 5 bases and 2 bases respectively, with 13 bases between them. Here the CDR3 DNA reads TGTGCCAGCAGTCAAACCAGGGTGGCCTACGAGCAGTACTTC. Its protein product is CASSQTRVAYEQYF.

A few counts support this clonotype. The chain uses TRBV7-2 and TRBJ2-3; 10 positions match TRBD2. The CDR3 spans 17 residues. Germline CDR1 and CDR2: SGHTA and FQGNSA. V trimming: 1 base; J trimming: 1 base; junction bases outside the gene matches: 5. CDR3 protein: CASSLEGLAGGTDTQYF. The DNA for the CDR3 is TGTGCCAGCAGCTTAGAGGGGCTAGCGGGGGGCACAGATACGCAGTATTTT.

This chain uses TRBV4-1 with TRBJ2-3, with 7 bases fitting TRBD2. This CDR3 contains 15 residues. Losses at the gene ends were 4 bases for V and 2 bases for J; bases not matched to a gene: 6. The germline V gene encodes CDR1 MGHRA and CDR2 YSYEKL. The CDR3 spells CASSRYGGNTDTQYF. CDR3 DNA sequence: TGCGCCAGCAGCCGGTACGGGGGGAACACAGATACGCAGTATTTT.

This clonotype was recorded a few times. This chain uses TRBV7-2 with TRBJ2-5; no definite D call. Trimming pared 2 bases from V and 0 bases from J, leaving 10 bases between. The CDR3 covers 15 residues. Looked up from germline, CDR1 is SGHTA and CDR2 is FQGNSA. CDR3 sequence (DNA): TGTGCCAGCAGCTTATATCTAGGTGACCAAGAGACCCAGTACTTC. Protein sequence: CASSLYLGDQETQYF.

This clonotype was observed a handful of times. The chain combines TRBV5-6 with TRBJ2-1, with TRBD2 matching over 11 bases. The V gene's germline CDR1 is SGHDT and CDR2 YYEEEE. The CDR3 runs to 15 residues. Losses at the gene ends were 5 bases for V and 9 bases for J; bases not matched to a gene: 10. The CDR3 spells CASRLAGGPRAEQFF. As DNA, the CDR3 is TGTGCCAGCAGATTAGCGGGGGGGCCGAGGGCTGAGCAGTTCTTC.

This clonotype was counted only a few times. V is TRBV12-3 or TRBV12-4 and J is TRBJ2-2, with TRBD2 matching 15 bases. This CDR3 comprises 19 residues. Trimming at V came to 3 bases and at J to 1 base, leaving 6 bases not matched to a gene. The CDR3, as DNA: TGTGCCAGCAGTTTTGTCCCGGGACTAGCGGGGGGGAACACCGGGGAGCTGTTTTTT. Translated: CASSFVPGLAGGNTGELFF.

This clonotype appeared many times. V and J are TRBV6-5 and TRBJ2-2, with no clear D. The CDR3 loop spans 11 amino acids. Germline loops: CDR1 MNHEY, CDR2 SVGAGI. Trimming shortened V by 6 bases and J by 3 bases, and 2 bases separated the two germline ends. This chain's CDR3 is CASRDTGELFF. CDR3 coding DNA: TGTGCCAGCAGGGACACCGGGGAGCTGTTTTTT.

The V and J genes are TRBV24-1 and TRBJ2-3; a possible D gene is TRBD1 (6 bases). CDR3 length: 14 residues. The V and J ends lost 3 bases and 6 bases respectively, with 12 bases between them. Germline V gene data show CDR1 as KGHDR and CDR2 as SFDVKD. The CDR3 loop reads CATSDATGFDTQYF. CDR3 coding DNA: TGTGCCACCAGTGATGCCACAGGGTTCGATACGCAGTATTTT.

This clonotype occurred a few times. This sequence joins TRBV20-1 and TRBJ2-4, with 7 bases identical to TRBD1. Unmatched junction bases numbered 5, after V lost 0 bases and J lost 6 bases. The CDR3 is made up of 14 amino acids. CDR1 and CDR2 (germline): DFQATT, SNEGSKA (reference sequence). The CDR3 region is CSARDPTGSNIQYF. The CDR3 DNA follows: TGCAGTGCTAGAGATCCGACAGGGTCAAACATTCAGTACTTC.

This chain links TRBV21-1 with TRBJ2-7; TRBD1, the D gene given by the table, was not confirmed from the DNA. TRBV21-1 corresponds to a pseudogene. The CDR3 has 15 residues. CDR3 sequence reads: CASSKAGPGVREQYF. The DNA of the CDR3 is TGTGCCAGCAGCAAAGCTGGACCGGGGGTGAGAGAGCAGTACTTC.

The V gene is TRBV20-1, the J gene TRBJ1-4; D gene unclear. Germline loops: CDR1 DFQATT, CDR2 SNEGSKA (reference sequence). Trimming left V 1 base short and J 0 bases short, with 6 bases between. CDR3 length equals 14 residues. The CDR3 loop is CSARVYTTNEKLFF. As DNA, the CDR3 is TGCAGTGCTAGAGTCTATACAACTAATGAAAAACTGTTTTTT.

There are a few counts of this clonotype. The rearrangement uses TRBV29-1 and TRBJ2-1; D gene ambiguous. The CDR3 runs to 14 residues. In germline, CDR1 is SQVTM, CDR2 ANQGSEA. V dropped 1 base and J dropped 2 bases, with 9 bases sitting between them. CDR3 in DNA: TGCAGCGTTGAAGGGGGAAAGGCCTACAATGAGCAGTTCTTC. Its translation is CSVEGGKAYNEQFF.

This clonotype was detected a few times. The genes are TRBV5-1 and TRBJ2-3; 8 bases map to TRBD2. CDR1 is SGHRS, CDR2 YFSETQ, per germline. Trimming at V came to 0 bases and at J to 1 base, leaving 7 bases not matched to a gene. The CDR3 runs to 17 residues. CDR3 residues: CASSLAPVTSGTDTQYF. CDR3 nucleotide sequence: TGCGCCAGCAGCTTGGCCCCCGTGACTAGCGGCACAGATACGCAGTATTTT. The complete variable domain, with remaining parts taken from reference TRBV5-1 and TRBJ2-3, reads KAGVTQTPRYLIKTRGQQVTLSCSPISGHRSVSWYQQTPGQGLQFLFEYFSETQRNKGNFPGRFSGRQFSNSRSEMNVSTLELGDSALYLCASSLAPVTSGTDTQYFGPGTRLTVL.

The chain carries TRBV7-9 and TRBJ2-5; D remains unclear. The DNA end favors TRBJ2-1, so the J call may be wrong. The CDR3 sequence is 13 residues long. Germline CDR1 SEHNR, CDR2 FQNEAQ (reference sequence). The CDR3 nucleotides are TGTGCCAGCAGCAGACAAGGTCTGCATGAGCAGTTCTTC. Its translation is CASSRQGLHEQFF.

This chain links TRBV28 with TRBJ1-4; D is possibly TRBD1 (5 bases). Looked up from germline, CDR1 is MDHEN and CDR2 is SYDVKM. This CDR3 contains 16 residues. The V and J ends lost 2 bases and 3 bases respectively, with 13 bases between them. The CDR3 sequence: CASSLTGTASNEKLFF. The CDR3 DNA is TGTGCCAGCAGTTTAACAGGAACGGCCTCTAATGAAAAACTGTTTTTT.

This clonotype was seen more than once but under ten times. DNA of the CDR3: TGTGCCAGCAGCCAAGATACGGCCTCGGGGACCCAGTACTTC. As protein: CASSQDTASGTQYF. The chain employs TRBV3-1 and TRBJ2-5; unclear D gene. Germline CDR1 and CDR2: LGHDT and YNNKEL (reference sequence). This CDR3 has 14 amino acids. The V gene lost 0 bases and the J gene lost 7 bases, with 12 bases spanning the gap.

This chain uses TRBV28 with TRBJ2-3; 13 bases match TRBD2. In germline, CDR1 is MDHEN, CDR2 SYDVKM. Unmatched junction bases numbered 5, after V lost 5 bases and J lost 3 bases. This CDR3 region has 16 residues. CDR3: CASSTGLAGETDTQYF. In DNA, the CDR3 is TGTGCCAGCAGTACCGGACTAGCGGGAGAAACAGATACGCAGTATTTT.

This chain uses TRBV5-1 with TRBJ2-1; 14 bases agree with TRBD2. There are 17 residues in the CDR3. V lost 0 bases and J lost 5; bases outside the gene matches: 4. CDR1 and CDR2 from the germline V gene are SGHRS and YFSETQ. CDR3 DNA sequence: TGCGCCAGCAGCTTGGAGGGACTAGCGGGGGCTCACAATGAGCAGTTCTTC. Protein product: CASSLEGLAGAHNEQFF. The variable domain in full, completed from reference TRBV5-1 and TRBJ2-1, reads KAGVTQTPRYLIKTRGQQVTLSCSPISGHRSVSWYQQTPGQGLQFLFEYFSETQRNKGNFPGRFSGRQFSNSRSEMNVSTLELGDSALYLCASSLEGLAGAHNEQFFGPGTRLTVL.

The chain has TRBV28 and TRBJ2-7; 9 bases align to TRBD2. V lost 8 bases to trimming and J lost 6 bases; unmatched junction nucleotides: 14. The CDR3 length is 15 residues. Germline V gene lookup returns CDR1 MDHEN and CDR2 SYDVKM. The CDR3 nucleotides read TGTGCCAGCTCTCATGGGAGCGGGAGGAGCAGCGAGCAGTACTTC. It encodes CASSHGSGRSSEQYF.

This clonotype was detected only a few times. J is TRBJ2-5 and V is TRBV12-3 or TRBV12-4, with 9 positions matching TRBD1. Trimming removed 8 bases from V and 5 bases from J; junction bases left unmatched: 9. This CDR3 has 14 residues. The CDR3 DNA reads TGTGCCAGCGGGACTAAGACAGGGGGGGAGACCCAGTACTTC. Translated: CASGTKTGGETQYF.

The chain combines TRBV10-3 with TRBJ2-2; no definite D call. CDR3 size: 14 residues. The V gene lost 3 bases and the J gene lost 4 bases, with 9 bases spanning the gap. CDR1 and CDR2 from the germline V gene are ENHRY and SYGVKD. This chain's CDR3 is CAISDPETTGELFF. The CDR3 nucleotides are TGTGCCATCAGTGACCCTGAAACCACCGGGGAGCTGTTTTTT.

This clonotype was recorded a few times. At one end, the junction sequence differs from germline, possibly due to a read error. This chain connects TRBV7-3 to TRBJ2-1; the match to TRBD2 covers 7 bases. Germline loops: CDR1 SGHTA, CDR2 FQGTGA. This CDR3 is 16 amino acids long. CDR3 sequence: CASSLTGGSSYNERFF. The CDR3 bases are TGTGCCAGCAGCTTAACCGGGGGGAGTTCCTACAATGAGCGGTTCTTC.